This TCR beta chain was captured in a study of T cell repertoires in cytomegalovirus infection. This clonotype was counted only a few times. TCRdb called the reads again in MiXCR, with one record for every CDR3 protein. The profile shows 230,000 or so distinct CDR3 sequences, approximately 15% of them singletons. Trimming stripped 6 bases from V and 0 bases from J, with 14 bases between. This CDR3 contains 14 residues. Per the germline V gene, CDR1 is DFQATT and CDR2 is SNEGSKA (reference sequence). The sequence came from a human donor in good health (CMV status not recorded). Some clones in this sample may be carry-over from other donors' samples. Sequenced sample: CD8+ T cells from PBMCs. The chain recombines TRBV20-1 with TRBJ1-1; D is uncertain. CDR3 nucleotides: TGCAGTGCCCCACCCCGGGCAATGAACACTGAAGCTTTCTTT. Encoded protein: CSAPPRAMNTEAFF.